The 10 T cell receptor beta chains below come from one sample, sequenced in a study of blood T cell repertoires in COVID-19. Sequencing used immunoSEQ multiplex PCR; TCRdb keeps in-frame clones, though not all of them. The sample lists more than 100,000 clones, around three quarters occurring once. The sample consisted of peripheral blood. Every receptor here comes from a man between 60 and 70 years old with active or convalescent COVID-19.

This sequence joins TRBV4-3 and TRBJ2-3; D is unclear. CDR1 and CDR2 from the germline V gene are LGHNA and YSLEER. Trimming pared 0 bases from V and 3 bases from J, leaving 7 bases between. This CDR3 is 14 amino acids long. DNA for the CDR3: TGCGCCAGCAGCCAAGAGTACGGGACAGATACGCAGTATTTT. Protein product: CASSQEYGTDTQYF.

This chain connects TRBV6-6 to TRBJ2-6, with a tentative D call TRBD1 (6 bases). With 5 bases removed from V and 0 bases from J, the gap between germline ends came to 20 bases. Germline V lookup: CDR1 MNHNY, CDR2 SVGAGI (reference sequence). The CDR3 extends over 19 amino acids. CDR3 nucleotide sequence: TGTGCCAGCAGTCCCCAAGTCGGACAGAAAGTCTCTGGGGCCAACGTCCTGACTTTC. It is translated as CASSPQVGQKVSGANVLTF.

The chain uses TRBV9 and TRBJ2-3; 13 bases line up with TRBD2. Germline V gene lookup returns CDR1 SGDLS and CDR2 YYNGEE. Trimming took 4 bases from V and 1 from J; bases not matched to a gene: 3. This CDR3 has 16 residues. CDR3 sequence (DNA): TGTGCCAGCAGCTCAGGACTAGCGGGAGGCACAGATACGCAGTATTTT. Translation gives CASSSGLAGGTDTQYF.

The chain joins TRBV27 to TRBJ2-5; D is undetermined. The germline gives CDR1 MNHEY, CDR2 SMNVEV (reference sequence). Deletions cut 2 bases from V and 3 bases from J, with 4 bases between. CDR3 length equals 12 residues. CDR3 sequence (DNA): TGTGCCAGCAGTTTAGTTAAAGAGACCCAGTACTTC. Translating it yields CASSLVKETQYF.

The V gene is TRBV4-2, the J gene TRBJ2-7; D gene uncertain. V shed 0 bases and J shed 2 bases, with 8 bases lying between them. The CDR3 runs to 14 residues. Germline CDR1 reads LGHNA; CDR2 reads YNFKEQ. This CDR3 is CASSQDDTTYEQYF. In DNA, the CDR3 is TGTGCCAGCAGCCAAGACGACACGACCTACGAGCAGTACTTC.

V is TRBV7-9 and J is TRBJ1-2, with a possible D match to TRBD1 (5 bases). The CDR3 consists of 15 residues. Trimming stripped 5 bases from V and 4 bases from J, with 17 bases between. Germline values: CDR1 SEHNR, CDR2 FQNEAQ (reference sequence). DNA for the CDR3: TGTGCCAGCAGCCTACCGGGGGACCTGGTCTATGGCTACACCTTC. It specifies CASSLPGDLVYGYTF.

This chain joins TRBV11-1 and TRBJ1-5; TRBD1 matches at 7 bases. Losses at the gene ends were 1 base for V and 8 bases for J; bases not matched to a gene: 8. The germline V gene has CDR1 SGHAT and CDR2 FQDESV (reference sequence). This CDR3 has 15 residues. The CDR3 region is CASSLGRQGYEPQHF. CDR3 coding DNA: TGTGCCAGCAGCTTAGGTCGACAGGGCTACGAGCCCCAGCATTTT. Full variable domain (rest looked up from reference TRBV11-1 and TRBJ1-5): EAEVAQSPRYKITEKSQAVAFWCDPISGHATLYWYRQILGQGPELLVQFQDESVVDDSQLPKDRFSAERLKGVDSTLKIQPAELGDSAMYLCASSLGRQGYEPQHFGDGTRLSIL.

The J gene is TRBJ1-5, the V gene TRBV28; weak D call: TRBD1 (6 bases). Trimming cost V 6 bases and J 1 base, with 19 bases left between them. Per the germline V gene, CDR1 is MDHEN and CDR2 is SYDVKM. The CDR3 length is 17 residues. This chain's CDR3 is CASRNSQGVRSNQPQHF. The CDR3 DNA sequence: TGTGCCAGCAGGAATTCACAGGGCGTTAGAAGCAATCAGCCCCAGCATTTT.

This clone was seen many times. V is TRBV9 and J is TRBJ1-3; no clear D. The CDR3 is made up of 14 amino acids. With 3 bases removed from V and 0 bases from J, the gap between germline ends came to 7 bases. The germline CDR1 and CDR2 sequences are SGDLS and YYNGEE. CDR3 nucleotides: TGTGCCAGCAGCGCGGTCGACTCTGGAAACACCATATATTTT. Translation gives CASSAVDSGNTIYF.

This clone came up a few times. The rearrangement links TRBV19 to TRBJ1-1, with a possible D match to TRBD1 (6 bases). CDR1 and CDR2 (germline): LNHDA, SQIVND (reference sequence). Deletions cut 2 bases from V and 9 bases from J, with 13 bases between. The length of the CDR3 is 13 residues. CDR3 sequence: CASSISRRGQAFF. The CDR3 region has the DNA TGTGCCAGTAGTATATCGAGGCGGGGGCAAGCTTTCTTT.